The entry below describes one T cell receptor (beta chain). The clone's antigen remains unknown. It has no much larger one-base neighbor in the sample; base qualities were not kept. The immunoSEQ Assay was used to sequence TCRbeta CDR3 regions. After extraction, genomic DNA underwent amplification by bias-controlled multiplex PCR, followed by high-throughput sequencing. Regarding the original processing steps: To quantify the absolute abundance of each unique TCRbeta CDR3 region, sequences were collapsed and filtered. T cell fraction was estimated by normalization of TCRbeta template counts to usable DNA, with usable DNA being measured through amplification of reference genes present in all nucleated cells. Repertoire TCRs were annotated as SARS-CoV-2-specific by exact matching of V gene, CDR3 amino acid sequence and J gene to a known reactive TCR set. The reference SARS-CoV-2 TCR set was derived from MIRA and filtered for enrichment in COVID-19-positive ImmuneCODE repertoires, a step that removed public or cross-reactive TCRs. Based on the MIRA antigens, annotated TCRs were further analysed at the level of specific ORF or position within ORF. Breadth was defined as annotated unique rearrangements over total unique productive rearrangements; depth was the summed frequency of those rearrangements. Group comparisons of TCR breadth used two-sided Wilcoxon rank-sum tests. The source is immuneACCESS, and TCRdb retained only in-frame sequences with V and J called. Part of the clones is not carried over; for the studies checked, unresolved V genes explain less than half of this, and the remainder is unexplained. V, J and clone size derive from that table, while D and trimming were established from the DNA sequence. This sample has about 440,000 clones in its table, and less than 95% of those were observed once. Around 4.5% of the sample is held by the ten biggest clonotypes.

CDR1 LGHNA and CDR2 YSLEER are derived from the germline V gene. Trimming at the junction amounts to 2 bases on V and 3 bases on J, and the germline ends lie 11 bases apart. CDR3 length: 14 amino acids, cysteine to phenylalanine. The CDR3 DNA has 42 bases and is translated from base 1. The label giving this sample's treatment or condition can be read as: roughly 20 received Ad26.COV2.S at low or high dose, single or two shots; roughly five received placebo; per-sample allocation not given. Repertoires of vaccine and placebo recipients were sequenced from samples collected on day 63 after the first injection. Cohort 1b enrolled some 25 adults aged 18-55 years at a single site in Boston, USA, between 29 July and 7 August 2020. Ad26.COV2.S was a replication-incompetent adenovirus type 26 vector expressing a prefusion-stabilized SARS-CoV-2 spike protein from the original Wuhan strain. The data originate from a study of Ad26.COV2.S vaccination and SARS-CoV-2 variants (dated by TCRdb to about 2021). For the study in its entirety: Donors in the vaccine arm were drawn from COV1001, a phase I-IIa trial of Ad26.COV2.S in healthy adults that was multicentre, randomized, double-blind and placebo-controlled. TCRbeta repertoire sequencing was used to assess the specificity and breadth of SARS-CoV-2-reactive T cell receptors after Ad26.COV2.S vaccination. Participants in the trial were split at random into five groups of five each, receiving low-dose or high-dose Ad26.COV2.S once or twice, or else placebo on both occasions. A total of around 32 samples were included in the TCR-sequenced set, comprising roughly 19 Ad26.COV2.S vaccine recipients, 5 placebo recipients and 8 SARS-CoV-2 convalescent individuals. Ad26.COV2.S was administered intramuscularly at 5 x 10^10 or 1 x 10^11 viral particles, either as a single shot or as two shots given 56 days apart. Investigators remained blinded to trial group allocation during experiments and outcome assessment. Results the study describes overall, beyond this receptor: Higher spike-specific TCR breadth was observed in Ad26.COV2.S recipients than in placebo recipients (P = 0.0014). The study was not powered for comparison of responses between vaccine doses or regimens. After vaccination, substantial breadth of spike-specific CD8+ and CD4+ T cell responses was reported. It was noted by the authors that total T cell responses may have been underestimated by the TCR breadth and depth analyses. Non-spike TCR breadth was comparable between vaccine and placebo recipients, consistent with the vaccine containing only spike.

The sequence came from a person between 18 and 65 years old who received the Ad26.COV2.S COVID-19 vaccine or a placebo. The specimen comprised peripheral blood, sampled in a trial of Ad26.COV2.S vaccine versus placebo. The V gene is TRBV4-3 and the J gene is TRBJ2-7; TRBD2 might be the D gene, on 5 matching bases. The DNA sequence is as follows: TGCGCCAGCAGCCAACGAGGGCGGCTCTACGAGCAGTACTTC. This codes for CASSQRGRLYEQYF.